Presented here are 28 T cell receptor beta chains from one specimen sequenced in a study of cytomegalovirus exposure and HLA in healthy donors. Amplification used 60 Vbeta primers and 13 Jbeta primers. Measured with immunoSEQ multiplex PCR; TCRdb has only the in-frame clones, and not every one. The data contain tens of thousands of clones, around 91% of them singletons. The sequenced sample consisted of PBMCs. Source of these receptors: a woman in her twenties or thirties in good health and CMV-seropositive.

The chain recombines TRBV5-8 with TRBJ1-1, with TRBD1 matching 8 bases. Germline V gene sequence: CDR1 SGHTS, CDR2 YDEGEE. V gave up 1 base and J gave up 1 base; unmatched junction bases: 0. CDR3 length: 14 amino acids. In DNA form, the CDR3 reads TGTGCCAGCAGCTTGACAGGGGGGAACACTGAAGCTTTCTTT. Protein: CASSLTGGNTEAFF.

The chain has TRBV6-5 and TRBJ1-6; TRBD1 might be the D (5 bases). The CDR3 is 16 amino acids. Between the trimmed V and J ends, which lost 0 bases and 5 bases, there was a span of 11 bases. Germline V gene sequence: CDR1 MNHEY, CDR2 SVGAGI. The CDR3 here is CASSYSQAGNNSPLHF. As DNA, the CDR3 is TGTGCCAGCAGTTACTCCCAGGCAGGGAATAATTCACCCCTCCACTTT.

The CDR3 loop reads CASSLGLAGAADTQYF. The CDR3 bases are TGTGCCAGCAGCTTAGGGCTAGCGGGAGCGGCAGATACGCAGTATTTT. This chain joins TRBV13 and TRBJ2-3; 10 bases are a match to TRBD2. The CDR3 loop spans 16 amino acids. Germline lookup yields CDR1 PRHDT and CDR2 FYEKMQ (reference sequence). The V segment lost 0 bases and the J segment 4 bases; nucleotides outside the gene matches: 4.

This chain joins TRBV2 and TRBJ2-3; 7 bases map to TRBD2. The CDR3 extends over 17 amino acids. Germline V lookup: CDR1 SNHLY, CDR2 FYNNEI. V was clipped by 0 bases and J by 6 bases; unmatched bases: 12. The CDR3 protein is CASSEAMVAGVLDTQYF. CDR3 DNA sequence: TGTGCCAGCAGTGAAGCGATGGTGGCGGGAGTTCTGGATACGCAGTATTTT.

The chain carries TRBV6-5 and TRBJ1-1; D gene uncertain. CDR3 length: 13 residues. Trimming pared 1 base from V and 7 bases from J, leaving 10 bases between. Germline CDR1 reads MNHEY; CDR2 reads SVGAGI. The CDR3, as DNA: TGTGCCAGCAGTTACTACACAGCAGGTGAAGCTTTCTTT. Translating gives CASSYYTAGEAFF.

V and J are TRBV10-3 and TRBJ1-1; D is unclear. There are 16 residues in the CDR3. The germline V and J ends were trimmed by 4 bases and 6 bases, with 21 bases remaining between them. Looked up from germline, CDR1 is ENHRY and CDR2 is SYGVKD. CDR3 sequence (DNA): TGTGCCATCAGTGCCTCGGACGAGGGAGGGAATGCTGAAGCTTTCTTT. Translation gives CAISASDEGGNAEAFF.

This clone has a handful of counts. This chain connects TRBV19 to TRBJ2-3; 8 nucleotides match TRBD2. Germline V gene sequence: CDR1 LNHDA, CDR2 SQIVND (reference sequence). This CDR3 contains 18 residues. The J segment lost 4 bases and the V segment lost 4 bases, leaving 16 bases of the junction unmatched. The CDR3 DNA reads TGTGCCAGTAGTACTCTCGACCGGACTAGCAATAGTCCAGATACGCAGTATTTT. Translation: CASSTLDRTSNSPDTQYF.

The V call is TRBV5-4, the J call TRBJ2-1; 12 bases are a match to TRBD2. This CDR3 comprises 16 residues. J was trimmed by 4 bases and V by 5 bases; bases with no gene match: 7. Germline V gene data show CDR1 as SGHNT and CDR2 as YYREEE (reference sequence). As DNA, the CDR3 is TGTGCCAGCAGGGACGGACTAGCGGGAATATACAATGAGCAGTTCTTC. This translates into CASRDGLAGIYNEQFF.

This clone was seen only a few times. The CDR3 coding sequence is TGTGCCAGCAGCTTAGGGACAGGGACAGCTAACTATGGCTACACCTTC. This translates into CASSLGTGTANYGYTF. J is TRBJ1-2 and V is TRBV7-8; TRBD1 matches at 8 bases. Losses at the gene ends were 1 base for V and 0 bases for J; bases not matched to a gene: 4. The CDR3 runs 16 residues. Germline loops: CDR1 SGHVS, CDR2 FQNEAQ.

This clone was observed a handful of times. V gene TRBV5-1 combines with J gene TRBJ2-1; 7 positions agree with TRBD1. This CDR3 region has 15 residues. The germline V gene has CDR1 SGHRS and CDR2 YFSETQ. V was clipped by 4 bases and J by 6 bases; unmatched bases: 10. CDR3: CASSTWDSNFNEQFF. CDR3 DNA sequence: TGCGCCAGCAGCACCTGGGACAGCAACTTCAATGAGCAGTTCTTC.

This clone was seen once. The V call is TRBV14, the J call TRBJ1-3; D not certain. The V gene's germline CDR1 is SGHDN and CDR2 FVKESK. Trimming took 1 base from V and 0 from J, leaving 10 bases between them. The CDR3 sequence is 16 residues long. The CDR3 here is CASSQGLPGSGNTIYF. The CDR3 DNA reads as TGTGCCAGCAGCCAAGGGCTACCAGGCTCTGGAAACACCATATATTTT.

The chain has TRBV27 and TRBJ1-2; D is perhaps TRBD1 (6 bases). Per germline, CDR1 MNHEY and CDR2 SMNVEV (reference sequence). V shed 3 bases and J shed 7 bases, with 15 bases lying between them. The CDR3 totals 14 residues. This CDR3 reads CASSLMLGAPGYTF. The DNA of the CDR3 is TGTGCCAGCAGTTTGATGCTGGGGGCGCCTGGCTACACCTTC.

V is TRBV4-1 and J is TRBJ1-2, with a possible D match to TRBD1 (6 bases). Per the germline V gene, CDR1 is MGHRA and CDR2 is YSYEKL. This CDR3 region has 15 residues. The V end lost 5 bases, the J end lost 0 bases, and 13 bases lay between the germline ends. The CDR3 region has the DNA TGCGCCAGCAGCTCCCGGGACACTTCTAACTATGGCTACACCTTC. Its protein is CASSSRDTSNYGYTF.

V and J are TRBV11-3 and TRBJ2-1, with D tentatively TRBD1 (5 bases). In germline, CDR1 is SGHNT, CDR2 YENEEA. The CDR3 is made up of 13 amino acids. V lost 5 bases, J lost 5 bases, and 10 bases lay in between. CDR3 sequence: CASSARQNNEQFF. CDR3 coding DNA: TGTGCCAGCAGCGCGCGACAGAACAATGAGCAGTTCTTC.

The chain is built from TRBV9 and TRBJ2-5; D call uncertain. The germline CDR1 and CDR2 sequences are SGDLS and YYNGEE. Between the trimmed V and J ends, which lost 2 bases and 0 bases, there was a span of 8 bases. CDR3 length: 14 amino acids. The CDR3 DNA reads as TGTGCCAGCAGCGTTTCCGGGTACCAAGAGACCCAGTACTTC. Protein product: CASSVSGYQETQYF.

CDR3: CASSLVSSGSRRDEQYF. CDR3 coding DNA: TGCGCCAGCAGCTTGGTGTCTAGCGGGAGCCGGCGGGACGAGCAGTACTTC. J is TRBJ2-7 and V is TRBV5-1; 10 nucleotides agree with TRBD2. Looked up from germline, CDR1 is SGHRS and CDR2 is YFSETQ. There are 17 residues in the CDR3. Unmatched junction bases numbered 11, after V lost 0 bases and J lost 5 bases. Full variable domain (remainder filled in from reference TRBV5-1 and TRBJ2-7): KAGVTQTPRYLIKTRGQQVTLSCSPISGHRSVSWYQQTPGQGLQFLFEYFSETQRNKGNFPGRFSGRQFSNSRSEMNVSTLELGDSALYLCASSLVSSGSRRDEQYFGPGTRLTVT.

This clone appeared once. The DNA of the CDR3 is TGTGCCAGCTTCCGGACAGGCTACGAGCAGTACTTC. It codes for CASFRTGYEQYF. V is TRBV6-5 and J is TRBJ2-7; TRBD1 matches at 7 bases. Germline CDR1 is MNHEY and CDR2 is SVGAGI. CDR3 length: 12 amino acids. J was trimmed by 3 bases and V by 8 bases; bases with no gene match: 4.

V is TRBV27 and J is TRBJ1-6; D is possibly TRBD1 (5 bases). V dropped 4 bases and J dropped 5 bases, with 12 bases sitting between them. The CDR3 runs 15 residues. Germline-derived CDR1 and CDR2 are MNHEY and SMNVEV (reference sequence). The CDR3 reads CASSSTEANNSPLHF. The CDR3 nucleotides are TGTGCCAGCAGTTCGACAGAAGCTAATAATTCACCCCTCCACTTT.

The gene calls are TRBV7-9 and TRBJ1-1; D call uncertain. Germline assignment: CDR1 SEHNR and CDR2 FQNEAQ (reference sequence). The CDR3 loop spans 12 amino acids. The V gene lost 6 bases and the J gene lost 2 bases, with 7 bases spanning the gap. The CDR3 region is CASSYVNTEAFF. The DNA for the CDR3 is TGTGCCAGCAGTTATGTTAACACTGAAGCTTTCTTT. Using reference TRBV7-9 and TRBJ1-1 for the parts outside the CDR3, the full variable domain is DTGVSQNPRHKITKRGQNVTFRCDPISEHNRLYWYRQTLGQGPEFLTYFQNEAQLEKSRLLSDRFSAERPKGSFSTLEIQRTEQGDSAMYLCASSYVNTEAFFGQGTRLTVV.

The chain recombines TRBV5-6 with TRBJ2-7, with 8 bases aligning to TRBD1. The CDR3 has 14 residues. Germline V gene data show CDR1 as SGHDT and CDR2 as YYEEEE. Trimming cost V 4 bases and J 0 bases; bases outside gene matches: 3. The CDR3 is CASSRTGNSYEQYF. The DNA for the CDR3 is TGTGCCAGCAGCCGGACAGGGAACTCCTACGAGCAGTACTTC.

The rearrangement links TRBV5-8 to TRBJ2-1; 12 bases match TRBD2. CDR3 size: 19 residues. J gave up 0 bases and V 2 bases, and 9 bases lay outside the gene matches. The germline CDR1 and CDR2 sequences are SGHTS and YDEGEE. CDR3 residues: CASSLIWTSGDSSYNEQFF. CDR3 bases: TGTGCCAGCAGCTTAATATGGACTAGCGGGGATAGCTCCTACAATGAGCAGTTCTTC.

The V call is TRBV19, the J call TRBJ2-7; 14 positions match TRBD2. The junction had 9 bases not matched to a gene; V was cut back by 5 bases and J by 9 bases. Germline V lookup: CDR1 LNHDA, CDR2 SQIVND (reference sequence). The length of the CDR3 is 15 residues. The DNA of the CDR3 is TGTGCCAGTAGTCTCGGACTAGCGGGAGGTGTAGGGCAGTACTTC. It translates to CASSLGLAGGVGQYF.

This clone was observed a single time. The gene calls are TRBV7-6 and TRBJ2-3, with 10 bases aligning to TRBD1. Trimming took 1 base from V and 4 from J; bases not matched to a gene: 5. This CDR3 has 16 amino acids. The germline V gene has CDR1 SGHVS and CDR2 FNYEAQ. This CDR3 is CASSLEGTGEADTQYF. CDR3 bases: TGTGCCAGCAGCTTAGAAGGGACAGGGGAGGCAGATACGCAGTATTTT.

The genes are TRBV6-5 and TRBJ1-1, with D possibly matching TRBD1 (5 bases). CDR1 is MNHEY and CDR2 is SVGAGI in the germline V gene. Trimming removed 5 bases from V and 0 bases from J, with 13 bases in between. The CDR3 sequence is 15 residues long. CDR3 sequence (DNA): TGTGCCAGCAGTCGGGGGTGGGGAATGAACACTGAAGCTTTCTTT. This codes for CASSRGWGMNTEAFF.

The chain couples TRBV28 to TRBJ2-5, with 8 nucleotides matching TRBD1. J lost 4 bases, V lost 4 bases, and 5 bases had no gene match. CDR1 MDHEN and CDR2 SYDVKM come from the germline V gene. The CDR3 is made up of 14 amino acids. The CDR3 region is CASSSGGKGETQYF. The CDR3 bases are TGTGCCAGCAGTTCAGGGGGCAAGGGAGAGACCCAGTACTTC.

This sequence joins TRBV4-2 and TRBJ2-7, with a weak D call TRBD2 (7 bases). This CDR3 region has 15 residues. The germline V and J ends were trimmed by 0 bases and 7 bases, with 16 bases remaining between them. Germline CDR1 and CDR2: LGHNA and YNFKEQ. The DNA of the CDR3 is TGTGCCAGCAGCCAAGATCGGGGGGCGTTGAGGGAGCAGTACTTC. Amino acids: CASSQDRGALREQYF.

V and J are TRBV6-1 and TRBJ2-1; TRBD2 might be the D (5 bases). Per the germline V gene, CDR1 is MNHNS and CDR2 is SASEGT. The CDR3 runs to 13 residues. Trimming pared 6 bases from V and 4 bases from J, leaving 10 bases between. The CDR3 DNA reads as TGTGCCAGCAGGGAGGACTCATACAATGAGCAGTTCTTC. This gives the protein CASREDSYNEQFF.

A remark on this clone: Other DNA sequences from this sample encode an identical CDR3 as well. This sequence joins TRBV11-2 and TRBJ2-1, with 11 positions matching TRBD2. After removal of 3 bases from V and 8 bases from J, the junction contained 9 bases not matched to a gene. The CDR3 runs to 16 residues. Germline CDR1 SGHAT, CDR2 FQNNGV. The CDR3: CASSFSGRAYFDEQFF. CDR3 sequence (DNA): TGTGCCAGCAGCTTTAGCGGGAGGGCATATTTCGATGAGCAGTTCTTC.